This entry features one TCR beta chain sequence. Its target is not known. The data were taken from a study of response to subunit inactivated influenza vaccine. TCRdb reanalysed the RT-PCR reads using MiXCR and keeps one entry per CDR3 protein. Of 800,000 to 1,000,000 distinct CDR3 sequences in the sample, roughly 20% were seen once. V lost 4 bases to trimming and J lost 2 bases; unmatched junction nucleotides: 4. Per germline, CDR1 ENHRY and CDR2 SYGVKD. The CDR3 contains 15 residues. General study results and limits: The study's authors posited that every seasonal influenza vaccination enlists few new T cells.

The chain couples TRBV10-3 to TRBJ2-3; TRBD2 matches 9 bases. Sequenced here: PBMCs from blood, sampled around 5 days after vaccination. This TCR was recovered from a man aged 45-65 years who received an inactivated influenza vaccine. The CDR3 loop reads CAISGVAGVTDTQYF. The CDR3 DNA reads as TGTGCCATCAGTGGGGTAGCGGGGGTCACAGATACGCAGTATTTT.